This is a list of T cell receptor beta chains from one sample in a study of T cells after yellow fever vaccination. Each CDR3 protein is one row after TCRdb ran MiXCR on the 5' RACE reads. The sample holds about 330,000 distinct CDR3 sequences, roughly 6.8% seen once. Sequenced material: PBMCs, taken about 49 days after the first yellow fever vaccination. The receptor set was obtained from a man aged 18-30 years who received the YFV17D yellow fever vaccine. CDR3s include the opening cysteine and the closing phenylalanine or tryptophan. The D gene is left open where the match is weak. Size is stated for part of the rows, as once, few or many counts, or as a class when the clone is expanded.

few TRBJ2-3 TRBD2 TRBV7-3 TGTGCCAGCAGCTTAATGAGCGGGGGGGCCGATACGCAGTATTTT CASSLMSGGADTQYF
many TRBJ2-3 NA TRBV10-3 TGTGCCACTGGTCTGGGAGATACGCAGTATTTT CATGLGDTQYF
few TRBJ2-1 NA TRBV12-3/TRBV12-4 TGTGCCACCGCGCCTAGGGAAAGTTACAATGAGCAGTTCTTC CATAPRESYNEQFF
NA TRBJ2-1 NA TRBV20-1 TGCAGTGCTAGAGGTGGAGCGAGGGAGCAGTTCTTC CSARGGAREQFF
NA TRBJ2-1 TRBD2 TRBV20-1 TGCAGTACGTCCCAGACTAGCGGGGGGATGAATGAGCCGTTCTTC CSTSQTSGGMNEPFF
NA TRBJ2-1 TRBD2 TRBV14 TGTGCCAGCAGCCCCAGAGGCAGCGGGGCCTCCTACAATGAGCAGTTCTTC CASSPRGSGASYNEQFF
few TRBJ1-2 NA TRBV2 TGTGCCAGCATTGCAGGTTTCAGGGGCTACACCTTC CASIAGFRGYTF
NA TRBJ2-1 TRBD1 TRBV7-9 TGTGCCAGCAGCTCCTCGGACAGGGTCGGGGATGAGCAGTTCTTC CASSSSDRVGDEQFF
few TRBJ2-3 NA TRBV10-3 TGTGCCACCGCCACTACTTTAGAACGGAGCACAGATACGCAGTATTTT CATATTLERSTDTQYF
many TRBJ1-1 TRBD1 TRBV12-3/TRBV12-4 TGTGCCAGCAGCCCAACAACAGGGGGCGCGTACACTGAAGCTTTCTTT CASSPTTGGAYTEAFF
few TRBJ2-1 NA TRBV7-9 TGTGCCAGCAGCCCTCGAGGGAAGAATGAGCAGTTCTTC CASSPRGKNEQFF
NA TRBJ2-1 NA TRBV20-1 TGCAGTGCTAGATTGCGGGGCAATGAGCAGTTCTTC CSARLRGNEQFF
NA TRBJ1-2 NA TRBV11-2 TGTGCCAGCAGCCCAGCGCTGGTTGACTATGGCTACACCTTC CASSPALVDYGYTF
many TRBJ1-2 TRBD1 TRBV20-1 TGCAGTGCTAGACGGACAGGGGCGTTATCCTATGGCTACACCTTC CSARRTGALSYGYTF
NA TRBJ2-1 NA TRBV19 TGTGCCAGTAGTCTCAAAGACCCGACTTGGAGCTCCTACAATGAGCAGTTCTTC CASSLKDPTWSSYNEQFF
NA TRBJ2-3 TRBD2 TRBV4-2 TGTGCCAGCAGCCAAGACGGGTTAGCGGGGGAAAGGCATACGCAGTATTTT CASSQDGLAGERHTQYF
many TRBJ2-3 NA TRBV4-1 TGCGCCAGCAGCCCCCGGACCGGGGGAAGCACAGATACGCAGTATTTT CASSPRTGGSTDTQYF
few TRBJ2-3 NA TRBV24-1 TGTGCCACCAGTGACCTGGACCGAGACCCATCTACAGATACGCAGTATTTT CATSDLDRDPSTDTQYF
many TRBJ1-5 NA TRBV5-1 TGCGCCAGCAGCTTGTGGCCGGGCGAAGACAATCAGCCCCAGCATTTT CASSLWPGEDNQPQHF
many TRBJ2-7 TRBD2 TRBV5-1 TGCGCCAGCAGCTTGGAGGTAGCGGGGGGGTACGAGCAGTACTTC CASSLEVAGGYEQYF
NA TRBJ2-7 TRBD2 TRBV5-1 TGCGCCAGCAGCTTCGGGAGGGGCTACGAGCAGTACTTC CASSFGRGYEQYF
few TRBJ2-5 TRBD2 TRBV11-2 TGTGCCAGCAGCCCACAAGGCCGACTAGCGGTTCTCCAAGAGACCCAGTACTTC CASSPQGRLAVLQETQYF
few TRBJ2-3 TRBD1 TRBV7-3 TGTGCCAGCAGCTTACAAGGGACAGGCACAGATACGCAGTATTTT CASSLQGTGTDTQYF
many TRBJ2-1 NA TRBV7-9 TGTGCCAGCAGCCCCCCTCCGAGGGCGGTTTCCTACAATGAGCAGTTCTTC CASSPPPRAVSYNEQFF
few TRBJ2-1 NA TRBV6-5 TGTGCCAGCAGTTCAAACAGGTTCTACAATGAGCAGTTCTTC CASSSNRFYNEQFF
few TRBJ1-6 TRBD1 TRBV18 TGTGCCAGCTCAGACGGGACAGGGGCGGCCTCACCCCTCCACTTT CASSDGTGAASPLHF
many TRBJ1-1 NA TRBV20-1 TGCAGTGCTAGAGGCGACAGAATTGAAGCTTTCTTT CSARGDRIEAFF
NA TRBJ2-1 NA TRBV20-1 TGCAGTGCTGATATGGGTTTCTCCTACAATGAGCAGTTCTTC CSADMGFSYNEQFF
NA TRBJ2-2 TRBD2 TRBV11-2 TGTGCCAGCAGCCACCGACGACTAGCGGGGTCCTTGTGGACCGGGGAGCTGTTTTTT CASSHRRLAGSLWTGELFF
NA TRBJ1-1 TRBD1 TRBV19 TGTGCCAGTAGTCAAAGGGGGCTGAACACTGAAGCTTTCTTT CASSQRGLNTEAFF
NA TRBJ2-2 NA TRBV10-3 TGTGCCATCAGGCCAGGCACCGGGGAGCTGTTTTTT CAIRPGTGELFF
many TRBJ1-1 NA TRBV20-1 TGCAGTGCTAGAGATGAAGGAGGGTTGTCGACTTTCTTT CSARDEGGLSTFF